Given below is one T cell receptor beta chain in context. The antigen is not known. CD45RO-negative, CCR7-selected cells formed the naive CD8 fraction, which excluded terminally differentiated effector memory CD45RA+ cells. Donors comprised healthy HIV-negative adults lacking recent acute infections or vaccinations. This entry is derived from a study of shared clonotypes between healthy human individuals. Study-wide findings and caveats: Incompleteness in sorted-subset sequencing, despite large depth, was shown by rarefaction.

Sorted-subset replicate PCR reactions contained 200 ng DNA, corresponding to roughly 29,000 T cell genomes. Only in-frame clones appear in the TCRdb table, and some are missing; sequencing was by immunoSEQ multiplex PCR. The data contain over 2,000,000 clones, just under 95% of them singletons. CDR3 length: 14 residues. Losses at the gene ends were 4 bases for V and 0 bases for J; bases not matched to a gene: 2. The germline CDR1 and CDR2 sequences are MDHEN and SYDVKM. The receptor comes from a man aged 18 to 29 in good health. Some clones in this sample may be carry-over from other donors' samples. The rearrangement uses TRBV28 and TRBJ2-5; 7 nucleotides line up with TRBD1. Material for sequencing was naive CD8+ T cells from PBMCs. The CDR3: CASSSTGHQETQYF. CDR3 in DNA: TGTGCCAGCAGTTCGACAGGGCACCAAGAGACCCAGTACTTC. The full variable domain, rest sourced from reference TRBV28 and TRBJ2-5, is DVKVTQSSRYLVKRTGEKVFLECVQDMDHENMFWYRQDPGLGLRLIYFSYDVKMKEKGDIPEGYSVSREKKERFSLILESASTNQTSMYLCASSSTGHQETQYFGPGTRLLVL.